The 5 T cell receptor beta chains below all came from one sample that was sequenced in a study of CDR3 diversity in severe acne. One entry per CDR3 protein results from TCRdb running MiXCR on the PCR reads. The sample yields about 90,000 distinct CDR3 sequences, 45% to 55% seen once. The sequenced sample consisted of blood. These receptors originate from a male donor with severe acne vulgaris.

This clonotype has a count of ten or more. CDR3 bases: TGCGCCAGCAGCCAAGAGAGGCCAGCCACCACAGATACGCAGTATTTT. Translated, it gives CASSQERPATTDTQYF. The chain uses TRBV4-1 and TRBJ2-3; no firm D call. V lost 0 bases and J lost 2, with 12 bases in between. The germline CDR1 and CDR2 sequences are MGHRA and YSYEKL. The CDR3 has 16 residues.

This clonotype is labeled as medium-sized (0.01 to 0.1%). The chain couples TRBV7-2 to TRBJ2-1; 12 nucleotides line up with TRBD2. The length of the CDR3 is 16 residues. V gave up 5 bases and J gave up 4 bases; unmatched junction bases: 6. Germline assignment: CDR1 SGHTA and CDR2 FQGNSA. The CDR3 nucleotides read TGTGCCAGCAGCATTGCCGGGACTAGCGGGTACAATGAGCAGTTCTTC. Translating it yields CASSIAGTSGYNEQFF.

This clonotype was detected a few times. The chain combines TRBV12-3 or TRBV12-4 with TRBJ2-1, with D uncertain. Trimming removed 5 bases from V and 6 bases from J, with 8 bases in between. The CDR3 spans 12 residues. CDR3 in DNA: TGTGCCAGCAGTCTCCTAGGCAATGAGCAGTTCTTC. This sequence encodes CASSLLGNEQFF.

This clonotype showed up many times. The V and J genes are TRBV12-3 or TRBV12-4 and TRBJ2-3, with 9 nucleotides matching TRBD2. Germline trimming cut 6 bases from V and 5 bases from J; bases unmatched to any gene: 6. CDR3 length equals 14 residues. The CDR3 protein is CASRNSGSQDTQYF. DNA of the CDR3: TGTGCCAGCAGAAATAGCGGGAGCCAAGATACGCAGTATTTT.

This CDR3 is CASSLANTGEGTNSPLHF. CDR3 sequence (DNA): TGTGCCAGCAGCTTAGCCAACACCGGGGAGGGGACTAATTCACCCCTCCACTTT. The gene calls are TRBV7-2 and TRBJ1-6; D might be TRBD1 (5 bases). Germline assignment: CDR1 SGHTA and CDR2 FQGNSA. V gave up 0 bases and J gave up 6 bases, with 18 bases separating them. The CDR3 has 18 residues.